This T cell receptor beta chain was documented in a study of T cells in Graves' hyperthyroidism and ophthalmopathy. This clonotype was counted only a few times. From RNA transcripts, TCR beta CDR3 regions were amplified. A set of HTBI primers served as the primers for a first-round RT-PCR of the TCR CDR3. TCRdb itself ran the multiplex PCR reads through MiXCR, one entry per CDR3 protein. This sample carries fewer than 400,000 distinct CDR3 sequences, approximately 14% of them seen once, and the ten largest clones take about a quarter. V was shortened by 3 bases and J by 8 bases, with 11 bases between the two germline ends. Germline V lookup: CDR1 MGHRA, CDR2 YSYEKL. This CDR3 comprises 13 residues.

This chain links TRBV4-1 with TRBJ1-5; D is unclear. Sequencing used blood. The TCR originated in a woman aged 18 to 35 with Graves' hyperthyroidism that later progressed to Graves' ophthalmopathy. The CDR3 DNA reads as TGCGCCAGCAGCCACCTGACGGAGGAGCCCCAGCATTTT. Translated, it gives CASSHLTEEPQHF.